This TCR beta chain was profiled in a study of response to subunit inactivated influenza vaccine. Using its own MiXCR run on the RT-PCR reads, TCRdb lists one record per CDR3 protein. The data contain more than 450,000 distinct CDR3 sequences, about 11% of them singletons. The CDR3 is 17 residues long. V gave up 4 bases and J gave up 3 bases; unmatched junction bases: 11. Germline V gives CDR1 SGHVS, CDR2 FNYEAQ. These same data were also listed under a study on T cells expressing NK-cell markers. Turning to that study: Generation of TCR beta cDNA was performed by 5'RACE template switching incorporating UMIs. Repertoires of TCR beta were obtained from T cells sorted as CD3+CD56+NKG2C+, CD3+CD56+NKG2C- and CD3+CD56-NKG2C+. Seven of eight sequenced donors tested HCMV-seropositive; one tested seronegative. NKG2C+ dominant clonotypes from roughly 6 donors made up roughly 1.0-8% of CD8+ T cells.

Sequencing used PBMCs from blood, obtained on the day of vaccination. The chain combines TRBV7-6 with TRBJ1-4; 7 bases map to TRBD1. This receptor was identified in a man between 45 and 60 years old who received an inactivated influenza vaccine. The CDR3 reads CASSSNFGQAANEKLFF. The DNA for the CDR3 is TGTGCCAGCAGCTCAAACTTCGGACAGGCCGCTAATGAAAAACTGTTTTTT.